Below are 29 T cell receptor beta chains sequenced from a single sample in a study of CD8 T cells in Susac syndrome. About 0.45 to 1 ug RNA was reverse transcribed with random hexamers. TCRdb fed the immunoSEQ multiplex PCR reads into MiXCR, producing one record per CDR3 protein. Of about 100,000 distinct CDR3 sequences in the sample, 95% were seen once. Sequenced: CD8+ T cells from PBMCs. These receptor sequences come from a human donor with Susac syndrome.

J is TRBJ2-2 and V is TRBV5-6; 8 bases fit TRBD2. Germline V gene lookup returns CDR1 SGHDT and CDR2 YYEEEE. V dropped 6 bases and J dropped 4; count of bases not matched to a gene: 8. The CDR3 has 15 residues. CDR3 bases: TGTGCCAGCACCCCGGGGGGGCCGGGCACCGGGGAGCTGTTTTTT. Its translation: CASTPGGPGTGELFF.

This chain joins TRBV20-1 and TRBJ2-7, with 7 bases fitting TRBD2. The CDR3 runs 13 residues. In germline, CDR1 is DFQATT, CDR2 SNEGSKA (reference sequence). Losses at the gene ends were 3 bases for V and 1 base for J; bases not matched to a gene: 3. CDR3 sequence: CSASRRGSYEQYF. In DNA, the CDR3 is TGCAGTGCTAGCCGGCGGGGGTCCTACGAGCAGTACTTC.

This clonotype was observed a single time. This chain links TRBV27 with TRBJ2-7; D uncertain. The CDR3 consists of 14 residues. The V end lost 2 bases, the J end lost 0 bases, and 8 bases lay between the germline ends. Germline V CDR1 and CDR2: MNHEY, SMNVEV (reference sequence). The CDR3 nucleotides read TGTGCCAGCAGTTTAACCCAGAGCTCCTACGAGCAGTACTTC. It translates to CASSLTQSSYEQYF.

The chain couples TRBV20-1 to TRBJ2-3; 9 bases are a match to TRBD2. The CDR3 extends over 15 amino acids. Looked up from germline, CDR1 is DFQATT and CDR2 is SNEGSKA (reference sequence). With 1 base clipped from V and 2 bases from J, the junction kept 4 bases outside the gene matches. The CDR3 loop is CSARGLADNTDTQYF. The CDR3, as DNA: TGCAGTGCTAGAGGACTAGCGGATAACACAGATACGCAGTATTTT.

This clonotype was observed once. As DNA, the CDR3 is TGTGCCACCAGCGGGCGGGACACCGGGGAGCTGTTTTTT. Translated, it gives CATSGRDTGELFF. The chain links TRBV15 to TRBJ2-2; D perhaps matches TRBD2 (5 bases). The germline V gene encodes CDR1 LNHNV and CDR2 YYDKDF (reference sequence). V was cut by 5 bases and J by 3 bases, with 7 bases left in between. The CDR3 is 13 amino acids.

The DNA for the CDR3 is TGCGCCAGCAGCCAAGAATCAAAGCCCGGGGGACTTGAGACCCAGTACTTC. Translation gives CASSQESKPGGLETQYF. The rearrangement uses TRBV4-1 and TRBJ2-5; D may be TRBD2 (6 bases). Between the trimmed V and J ends, which lost 0 bases and 5 bases, there was a span of 19 bases. The V gene's germline CDR1 is MGHRA and CDR2 YSYEKL. CDR3 size: 17 residues.

The V gene is TRBV5-6, the J gene TRBJ2-7, with 8 bases that match TRBD1. The germline gives CDR1 SGHDT, CDR2 YYEEEE. The CDR3 has 12 amino acids. With V trimmed by 1 base and J by 6 bases, 0 bases remained unmatched. The CDR3: CASSLQGAEQYF. Here the CDR3 DNA reads TGTGCCAGCAGCTTGCAGGGGGCCGAGCAGTACTTC.

This clonotype was found once. The chain links TRBV4-2 to TRBJ2-7; D call uncertain. The CDR3 is 13 residues long. The germline V and J ends were trimmed by 1 base and 5 bases, with 9 bases remaining between them. The germline CDR1 and CDR2 sequences are LGHNA and YNFKEQ. The CDR3 is CASSQGAWNEQYF. In DNA, the CDR3 is TGTGCCAGCAGCCAAGGGGCCTGGAACGAGCAGTACTTC.

This chain connects TRBV12-3 or TRBV12-4 to TRBJ2-1, with D perhaps TRBD2 (5 bases). V lost 3 bases and J lost 4, with 16 bases in between. This CDR3 region has 16 residues. The CDR3 bases are TGTGCCAGCAGTTTCTGGTCTAGCTGGTCGTACAATGAGCAGTTCTTC. This translates into CASSFWSSWSYNEQFF.

This clonotype was seen a handful of times. The rearrangement uses TRBV4-1 and TRBJ2-3; D uncertain. CDR3 size: 13 residues. CDR1 and CDR2 (germline): MGHRA, YSYEKL. Trimming removed 2 bases from V and 1 base from J, with 4 bases in between. The CDR3 loop reads CASSQLGTDTQYF. The CDR3 bases are TGCGCCAGCAGCCAACTCGGCACAGATACGCAGTATTTT.

This chain connects TRBV5-6 to TRBJ1-1; D is uncertain. This CDR3 comprises 12 residues. Germline CDR1 reads SGHDT; CDR2 reads YYEEEE. The V end was cut by 7 bases, the J end by 0 bases, with 7 bases between. CDR3 nucleotide sequence: TGTGCCAGCGAAACCTTGAACACTGAAGCTTTCTTT. Translation gives CASETLNTEAFF.

The chain links TRBV6-4 to TRBJ2-3; D may be TRBD2 (7 bases). Germline V lookup: CDR1 MRHNA, CDR2 SNTAGT. The germline V and J ends were trimmed by 2 bases and 2 bases, with 8 bases remaining between them. There are 14 residues in the CDR3. This CDR3 is CASSDGGATDTQYF. The CDR3 region has the DNA TGTGCCAGCAGTGACGGGGGGGCCACAGATACGCAGTATTTT.

The CDR3 sequence: CASSSFDGIAKNIQYF. The CDR3 nucleotides read TGTGCCAGCAGCTCCTTTGACGGGATAGCCAAAAACATTCAGTACTTC. The rearrangement uses TRBV5-4 and TRBJ2-4, with D possibly matching TRBD2 (5 bases). The CDR3 is 16 amino acids. V lost 3 bases to trimming and J lost 0 bases, with 13 bases between them. CDR1 SGHNT and CDR2 YYREEE come from the germline V gene (reference sequence).

This chain connects TRBV4-1 to TRBJ2-1; D may be TRBD2 (6 bases). Trimming left V 2 bases short and J 8 bases short, with 16 bases between. Germline CDR1 and CDR2: MGHRA and YSYEKL. This CDR3 has 15 amino acids. In DNA, the CDR3 is TGCGCCAGCAGCCAAACTAGCCGAGGTTGGGATGAGCAGTTCTTC. Translated: CASSQTSRGWDEQFF.

The gene calls are TRBV5-1 and TRBJ1-5; no clear D. Germline V gives CDR1 SGHRS, CDR2 YFSETQ. This CDR3 has 15 amino acids. Between the trimmed V and J ends, which lost 0 bases and 5 bases, there was a span of 12 bases. Here the CDR3 reads CASSLASGGDQPQHF. CDR3 DNA sequence: TGCGCCAGCAGCTTGGCCAGCGGAGGAGATCAGCCCCAGCATTTT. The full variable domain, its missing parts supplied by reference TRBV5-1 and TRBJ1-5, is KAGVTQTPRYLIKTRGQQVTLSCSPISGHRSVSWYQQTPGQGLQFLFEYFSETQRNKGNFPGRFSGRQFSNSRSEMNVSTLELGDSALYLCASSLASGGDQPQHFGDGTRLSIL.

J is TRBJ1-1 and V is TRBV20-1; weak D call: TRBD1 (6 bases). The V and J ends lost 5 bases and 3 bases respectively, with 16 bases between them. The CDR3 consists of 14 residues. Germline lookup yields CDR1 DFQATT and CDR2 SNEGSKA (reference sequence). CDR3 protein: CSAPGGRYYTEAFF. The CDR3 nucleotides read TGCAGTGCTCCGGGGGGGCGTTACTACACTGAAGCTTTCTTT.

This sequence joins TRBV29-1 and TRBJ2-5, with 7 positions matching TRBD2. The CDR3 has 12 amino acids. J lost 5 bases, V lost 7 bases, and 7 bases had no gene match. The germline CDR1 and CDR2 sequences are SQVTM and ANQGSEA. The CDR3 protein is CSAGLGHETQYF. CDR3 DNA: TGCAGCGCAGGACTAGGACACGAGACCCAGTACTTC.

The rearrangement joins TRBV15 to TRBJ1-5; 7 bases fit TRBD1. Losses at the gene ends were 5 bases for V and 7 bases for J; bases not matched to a gene: 8. There are 14 residues in the CDR3. Germline V lookup: CDR1 LNHNV, CDR2 YYDKDF (reference sequence). Here the CDR3 reads CATSQGGATQPQHF. Here the CDR3 DNA reads TGTGCCACCAGCCAGGGGGGGGCCACGCAGCCCCAGCATTTT.

The V and J genes are TRBV24-1 and TRBJ2-1, with D possibly matching TRBD2 (6 bases). The CDR3 length is 14 residues. V lost 5 bases to trimming and J lost 1 base, with 8 bases between them. CDR1 is KGHDR, CDR2 SFDVKD, per germline. The CDR3 here is CATSVGGSYNEQFF. The CDR3 nucleotides are TGTGCCACCAGTGTCGGGGGTTCCTACAATGAGCAGTTCTTC.

The gene calls are TRBV13 and TRBJ2-1; D is possibly TRBD1 (6 bases). Germline V gene lookup returns CDR1 PRHDT and CDR2 FYEKMQ (reference sequence). The V and J ends lost 2 bases and 10 bases respectively, with 12 bases between them. This CDR3 has 13 residues. CDR3 sequence (DNA): TGTGCCAGCAGCTTATCCGAGAGGGGGGAGCAGTTCTTC. This codes for CASSLSERGEQFF.

This chain joins TRBV20-1 and TRBJ1-1; no firm D call. V dropped 5 bases and J dropped 2 bases, with 9 bases sitting between them. Germline CDR1 is DFQATT and CDR2 is SNEGSKA (reference sequence). This CDR3 is built from 12 residues. CDR3 nucleotide sequence: TGCAGTGCTTTTGTCCAAAACACTGAAGCTTTCTTT. Encoded protein: CSAFVQNTEAFF.

The J gene is TRBJ2-7, the V gene TRBV20-1; D may be TRBD1 or TRBD2 (6 bases each). The CDR3 extends over 14 amino acids. CDR1 is DFQATT and CDR2 is SNEGSKA in the germline V gene (reference sequence). Deletions cut 0 bases from V and 2 bases from J, with 11 bases between. CDR3 sequence reads: CSARDRGDAYEQYF. The DNA of the CDR3 is TGCAGTGCTAGAGATAGGGGGGATGCCTACGAGCAGTACTTC.

This sequence joins TRBV2 and TRBJ2-7; TRBD1 might be the D (5 bases). Germline CDR1 SNHLY, CDR2 FYNNEI. The CDR3 is 14 residues long. The V and J ends lost 4 bases and 6 bases respectively, with 16 bases between them. DNA of the CDR3: TGTGCCAGCAGTGTGGGGCAAGGGATGTCCGAGCAGTACTTC. Amino acids: CASSVGQGMSEQYF.

This chain uses TRBV11-2 with TRBJ2-7; D call uncertain. Germline V CDR1 and CDR2: SGHAT, FQNNGV. Trimming pared 3 bases from V and 2 bases from J, leaving 2 bases between. The CDR3 sequence is 11 residues long. CDR3: CASSFTYEQYF. The CDR3 DNA follows: TGTGCCAGCAGCTTTACCTACGAGCAGTACTTC.

This chain joins TRBV5-1 and TRBJ1-5; no definite D call. Germline assignment: CDR1 SGHRS and CDR2 YFSETQ. CDR3 length: 12 amino acids. The CDR3 nucleotides read TGCGCAGGAAGGCAGGATAATCAGCCCCAGCATTTT. Protein sequence: CAGRQDNQPQHF.

The V gene is TRBV29-1, the J gene TRBJ2-1; D might be TRBD1 or TRBD2, each matching 6 bases. V dropped 6 bases and J dropped 6 bases, with 12 bases sitting between them. Germline CDR1 SQVTM, CDR2 ANQGSEA. The CDR3 is 12 amino acids. The CDR3 DNA reads as TGCAGCGTACGACTAGGGGGCAATGAGCAGTTCTTC. It codes for CSVRLGGNEQFF.

V is TRBV27 and J is TRBJ1-1; D is ambiguous. Germline CDR1 and CDR2: MNHEY and SMNVEV (reference sequence). The CDR3 totals 13 residues. V was clipped by 0 bases and J by 4 bases, with 6 bases between them. The CDR3 DNA follows: TGTGCCAGCAGTTTATCCCCCGGCACTGAAGCTTTCTTT. As protein: CASSLSPGTEAFF.

The chain is built from TRBV2 and TRBJ2-4; D is possibly TRBD1 (5 bases). Trimming shortened V by 3 bases and J by 1 base, and 13 bases separated the two germline ends. The V gene's germline CDR1 is SNHLY and CDR2 FYNNEI. The CDR3 contains 16 residues. The CDR3 spells CASSETRVGAKNIQYF. As DNA, the CDR3 is TGTGCCAGCAGTGAGACCAGGGTTGGGGCCAAAAACATTCAGTACTTC.

The rearrangement joins TRBV20-1 to TRBJ1-5, with D maybe TRBD1 (6 bases). Germline CDR1 reads DFQATT; CDR2 reads SNEGSKA (reference sequence). CDR3 length: 12 amino acids. CDR3 nucleotide sequence: TGCGCCGTACAGGGACTGGATCAGCCCCAGCATTTT. Translating it yields CAVQGLDQPQHF.